A selection of T cell receptor beta chains follows, all from one sample in a study of T cells in Graves' hyperthyroidism and ophthalmopathy. TCRdb ran MiXCR on the multiplex PCR reads and lists one entry per CDR3 protein. This sample carries approximately 740,000 distinct CDR3 sequences, about 14% of them seen once, and the ten largest clones take roughly 10%. The sample was blood. These receptors were taken from a woman aged 18-29 years with Graves' hyperthyroidism. Each CDR3 is given with its conserved first and last residue. D genes are given only for firm matches. Size is stated for part of the rows, as once, few or many counts, or as a class when the clone is expanded.

>TRBJ2-2|many|TRBV28|-
TGTGCCAGCAGTTTAATTGGGGACACCGGGGAGCTGTTTTTT
CASSLIGDTGELFF
>TRBJ2-3|-|TRBV19|TRBD2
TGTGCCAGTAGTATGGTACTAGCGGGAGCGAGGGGAGATACGCAGTATTTT
CASSMVLAGARGDTQYF
>TRBJ2-7|-|TRBV24-1|-
TGTGCCACCAGTGAGACCGGGGCCGCCTACGAGCAGTACTTC
CATSETGAAYEQYF
>TRBJ1-4|many|TRBV11-2|-
TGTGCCAGCAGCTTAGCCGCCAGGGCCAATGAAAAACTGTTTTTT
CASSLAARANEKLFF
>TRBJ2-1|-|TRBV6-5|TRBD2
TGTGCCAGCAGTTACTCGGCGGGAGATAGTGAGCAGTTCTTC
CASSYSAGDSEQFF
>TRBJ2-6|-|TRBV7-9|-
TGTGCCAGCAGCTTAGCGCTGGTTGGAGGGGCCAACGTCCTGACTTTC
CASSLALVGGANVLTF
>TRBJ2-1|many|TRBV5-1|TRBD2
TGCGCCAGCAGTTTGAGAGCGGGAGGGTCCTACAATGAGCAGTTCTTC
CASSLRAGGSYNEQFF
>TRBJ2-5|many|TRBV7-2|TRBD2
TGTGCCAGCAGCTCCACTAGCGGGAGCTTCTCTCGGCGAGAGACCCAGTACTTC
CASSSTSGSFSRRETQYF
>TRBJ2-3|many|TRBV6-2/TRBV6-3|-
TGTGCCAGCAGTTACTCGAGAATGGGCAGGACCTACACAGATACGCAGTATTTT
CASSYSRMGRTYTDTQYF
>TRBJ2-4|many|TRBV6-1|TRBD1
TGTGCCAGCAGTGACGGACAGGGGGTCAAAAACATTCAGTACTTC
CASSDGQGVKNIQYF
>TRBJ1-1|-|TRBV12-3/TRBV12-4|TRBD1
TGTGCCAGCAGTTTAGGGGCAGGGGGAATCACTGAAGCTTTCTTT
CASSLGAGGITEAFF
>TRBJ1-5|-|TRBV6-1|-
TGTGCCAGCCTCCCCGGCGGGGGTCCTGTCAATCAGCCCCAGCATTTT
CASLPGGGPVNQPQHF
>TRBJ1-1|many|TRBV4-3|TRBD1
TGCGCCAGCAGCCAAGATACAGGGGGCAAGGCTGGAACTGAAGCTTTCTTT
CASSQDTGGKAGTEAFF
>TRBJ1-1|few|TRBV11-2|TRBD1
TGTGCCAGCAGCTATCGACAGGGGTCGGGAGCTTTCTTT
CASSYRQGSGAFF
>TRBJ2-3|many|TRBV7-2|TRBD2
TGTGCCAGCAGCTCCCCTAGCGGGAAAACAGATACGCAGTATTTT
CASSSPSGKTDTQYF
>TRBJ2-1|few|TRBV24-1|TRBD2
TGTGCCACCCGAGACAGCATGGGAGCGGGAGCCAACAATGAGCAGTTCTTC
CATRDSMGAGANNEQFF
>TRBJ2-7|many|TRBV20-1|TRBD1
TGCAGTGCGAGGACAGGGTCAATCTACGAGCAGTACTTC
CSARTGSIYEQYF
>TRBJ2-5|-|TRBV20-1|TRBD2
TGCAGTGCTAGACTAGCGGGAGGCTTGGAGACCCAGTACTTC
CSARLAGGLETQYF
>TRBJ1-5|-|TRBV27|TRBD1
TGTGCCAGCAGTTTATTCCTCCCGGGACAGGGGAATCAGCCCCAGCATTTT
CASSLFLPGQGNQPQHF
>TRBJ1-3|many|TRBV30|TRBD1
TGTGCCTGGGACAGGGTGACGGGGGACACCATATATTTT
CAWDRVTGDTIYF
>TRBJ1-5|many|TRBV20-1|-
TGCAGTGCTAACGACAGACTCAATCAGCCCCAGCATTTT
CSANDRLNQPQHF
>TRBJ1-5|-|TRBV15|-
TGTGCCACCAGCAGAGAGCCAGGGAACAGCAATCAGCCCCAGCATTTT
CATSREPGNSNQPQHF
>TRBJ2-1|-|TRBV20-1|TRBD1
TGCAGTGCTAGGAGGGGGCGGGAGCAGTTCTTC
CSARRGREQFF
>TRBJ1-2|-|TRBV4-3|TRBD1
TGCGCCAGCAGCCAAGACCCGGGACAGCGAATGTATGGCTACACCTTC
CASSQDPGQRMYGYTF
>TRBJ2-7|-|TRBV7-8|-
TGTGCCAGCAGCCCCAGAACGGGAGCTGGCGAGCAGTACTTC
CASSPRTGAGEQYF
>TRBJ1-1|-|TRBV5-1|-
TGCGCCAGCAGCTTGGAGGGGACGATGAACACTGAAGCTTTCTTT
CASSLEGTMNTEAFF
>TRBJ2-3|many|TRBV14|TRBD2
TGTGCCAGCAGCCAAGATACGCCTAGCGGGAGAGATACGCAGTATTTT
CASSQDTPSGRDTQYF
>TRBJ1-4|-|TRBV7-9|TRBD1
TGTGCCAGCAGCCCGGGACAGGAGGAAAAACTGTTTTTT
CASSPGQEEKLFF
>TRBJ2-1|many|TRBV11-2|-
TGTGCCAGCAGCTCCCTTACAGGGTTCCTCAATGAGCAGTTCTTC
CASSSLTGFLNEQFF
>TRBJ2-3|few|TRBV13|-
TGTGCCAGCAGCTCCCTTAGCGGAGCCGATACGCAGTATTTT
CASSSLSGADTQYF
>TRBJ2-5|-|TRBV7-9|TRBD2
TGTGCCAGCAGCCTAGGGACTAGCGGGAGCTTAGACTTC
CASSLGTSGSLDF
>TRBJ2-4|few|TRBV28|-
TGTGCCAGCAGCTCCCCCGGGACTGAAAACAACATTCAGTACTTC
CASSSPGTENNIQYF
>TRBJ1-2|few|TRBV7-9|-
TGTGCCAGCAGCCCAACCCGAGACCGCGATACTGTCGGGGGCTACACCTTC
CASSPTRDRDTVGGYTF
>TRBJ2-1|once|TRBV20-1|TRBD2
TGCAGTGCTAGTGGGCTAGCGGGAGGTCTTGGGTCCTACAATGAGCAGTTCTTC
CSASGLAGGLGSYNEQFF
>TRBJ2-7|few|TRBV4-2|-
TGTGCCAGCAGCCAGGATGGGGTCGTGGAGGGTTCACGGGAGCAGTACTTC
CASSQDGVVEGSREQYF
>TRBJ2-3|-|TRBV9|TRBD2
TGTGCCAGCAGCGTATGGAGGACTAGCGGGAACCCCAGCACAGATACGCAGTATTTT
CASSVWRTSGNPSTDTQYF
>TRBJ1-2|many|TRBV11-3|-
TGTGCCAGCAGCCAGGACCTTACCGGCTACACCTTC
CASSQDLTGYTF
>TRBJ1-1|-|TRBV5-1|-
TGCGCCAGCAGCCCGGACTTCAGGGAAGCTTTCTTT
CASSPDFREAFF
>TRBJ2-1|many|TRBV6-1|TRBD2
TGTGCCAGCAGTCCCGAGGTAGCGGGGTCATTGTCCTACAATGAGCAGTTCTTC
CASSPEVAGSLSYNEQFF
>TRBJ2-3|many|TRBV11-1|-
TGTGCCAGCACCCCCTCAGGCTCCAAAGATACGCAGTATTTT
CASTPSGSKDTQYF
>TRBJ1-1|many|TRBV2|-
TGTGCCAGCAGCATCTGGGGGCGTAGCACTGAAGCTTTCTTT
CASSIWGRSTEAFF
>TRBJ1-1|few|TRBV5-6|-
TGTGCCAGCAAGCTTGGTACCGGGACCAACACTGAAGCTTTCTTT
CASKLGTGTNTEAFF
>TRBJ2-3|many|TRBV20-1|-
TGCAGTGCTGGGGGACTTCGCACAGATACGCAGTATTTT
CSAGGLRTDTQYF
>TRBJ1-2|many|TRBV5-6|-
TGTGCCAGCAGTTTTACCGGGACTTATAACTATGGCTACACCTTC
CASSFTGTYNYGYTF
>TRBJ1-2|-|TRBV12-3/TRBV12-4|TRBD1
TGTGCCAGCAGTCTCTCGAATGGACAGGGCTATGGCTACACCTTC
CASSLSNGQGYGYTF
>TRBJ2-3|many|TRBV20-1|TRBD2
TGCAGTGCTAAACTAGCGGGGGGAGGTACAGATACGCAGTATTTT
CSAKLAGGGTDTQYF
>TRBJ2-1|-|TRBV7-3|TRBD2
TGTGCCAGCAGCTTAGTATTGACTAGCGGGACCCATGAGCAGTTCTTC
CASSLVLTSGTHEQFF
>TRBJ2-3|-|TRBV5-1|TRBD2
TGCGCCAGCAGCGTCCTAGCGGGAGAGCACACTAGCACAGATACGCAGTATTTT
CASSVLAGEHTSTDTQYF
>TRBJ2-1|-|TRBV5-5|-
TGTGCCAGCAGTTCTAGCTGGAGTGAGCAGTTCTTC
CASSSSWSEQFF